The source of this T cell receptor beta chain is a study of shared clonotypes between healthy human individuals. Findings of the study overall: What naive subsets generally showed was a larger estimated richness than memory subsets showed.

Running of the assay took place at deep level. Several immunoSEQ plates held equal portions of the genomic DNA taken from each subset. Profiled with immunoSEQ multiplex PCR; TCRdb holds only in-frame clones, not every one. In the table there are about 670,000 clones, 72% of which are singletons. In its sample, this clone was seen once. Antigen: not known. The junction had 8 bases not matched to a gene; V was cut back by 4 bases and J by 7 bases. Germline lookup yields CDR1 SGHVS and CDR2 FQNEAQ. The CDR3 runs to 16 residues. The rearrangement joins TRBV7-8 to TRBJ2-1, with 12 nucleotides matching TRBD2. This TCR was recovered from a woman in her twenties or thirties in good health. Sequenced sample: memory CD4+ T cells sorted from blood. Sample subset: CD45RA-negative fraction. The CDR3 nucleotides read TGTGCCAGCAGCTCTACTAGCGGGAGGCCTATGAATGAGCAGTTCTTC. This gives the protein CASSSTSGRPMNEQFF.